What follows is one T cell receptor (beta chain) and its context. Its antigen is unidentified. The V segment lost 3 bases and the J segment 10 bases; nucleotides outside the gene matches: 11. Germline V gene lookup returns CDR1 SQVTM and CDR2 ANQGSEA. The CDR3 extends over 15 amino acids. The source of the sample is a study of breast tumors, draining lymph nodes, adjacent tissues. Notes on the study in general: The data were judged consistent with most tumor T cells coming from lymph node and expanding in tumor.

TCRdb processed the multiplex PCR reads anew with MiXCR; each CDR3 protein has one entry. Here the sample spans around 12,000 distinct CDR3 sequences, about 62% being singletons. V usage is TRBV29-1 and J usage is TRBJ1-6, with 8 bases identical to TRBD1. This clonotype was sampled from a female donor with breast cancer. Some clones in this sample may be carry-over from other donors' samples. Sequencing input: tumor-adjacent breast tissue. The CDR3 DNA reads TGCAGCGTTGAGAGCAGGGGGCCGAAGGACTCACCCCTCCACTTT. It is translated as CSVESRGPKDSPLHF. Looking up the rest from reference TRBV29-1 and TRBJ1-6 gives the full variable domain: SAVISQKPSRDICQRGTSLTIQCQVDSQVTMMFWYRQQPGQSLTLIATANQGSEATYESGFVIDKFPISRPNLTFSTLTVSNMSPEDSSIYLCSVESRGPKDSPLHFGNGTRLTVT.